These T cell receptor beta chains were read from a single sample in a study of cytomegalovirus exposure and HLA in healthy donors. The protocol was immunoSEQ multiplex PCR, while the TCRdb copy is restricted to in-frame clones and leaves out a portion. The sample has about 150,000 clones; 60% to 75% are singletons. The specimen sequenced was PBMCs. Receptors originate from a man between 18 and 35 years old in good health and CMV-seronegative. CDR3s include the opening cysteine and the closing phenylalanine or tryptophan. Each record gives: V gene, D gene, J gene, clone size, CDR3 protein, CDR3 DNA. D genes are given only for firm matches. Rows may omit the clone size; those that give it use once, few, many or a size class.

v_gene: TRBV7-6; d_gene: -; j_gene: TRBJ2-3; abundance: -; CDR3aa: CASSERQQLAPDTQYF; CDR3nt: TGTGCCAGCAGCGAGCGACAGCAGCTCGCCCCAGATACGCAGTATTTT
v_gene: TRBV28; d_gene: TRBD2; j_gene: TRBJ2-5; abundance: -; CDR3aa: CASINSGVQETQYF; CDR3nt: TGTGCCAGCATTAATAGCGGGGTCCAAGAGACCCAGTACTTC
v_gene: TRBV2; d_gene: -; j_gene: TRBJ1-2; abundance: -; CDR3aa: CASSVLQPGVYGYTF; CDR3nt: TGTGCCAGCAGTGTCCTCCAGCCGGGGGTCTATGGCTACACCTTC
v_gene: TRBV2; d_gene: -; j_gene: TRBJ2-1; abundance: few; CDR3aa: CASSGTQEQFF; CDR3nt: TGTGCCAGCAGCGGGACACAAGAGCAGTTCTTC
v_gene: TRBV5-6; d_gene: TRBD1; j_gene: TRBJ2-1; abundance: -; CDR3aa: CASTPGQGASYNEQFF; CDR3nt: TGTGCCAGCACCCCCGGGCAGGGGGCCTCCTACAATGAGCAGTTCTTC
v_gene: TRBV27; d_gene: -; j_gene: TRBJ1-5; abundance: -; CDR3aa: CASSRGSGNQPQHF; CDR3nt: TGTGCCAGCAGTCGAGGGTCGGGGAATCAGCCCCAGCATTTT
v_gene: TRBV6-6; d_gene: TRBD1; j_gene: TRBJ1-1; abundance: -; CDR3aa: CASSSTDREKAFF; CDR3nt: TGTGCCAGCAGTTCAACTGACAGGGAGAAAGCTTTCTTT
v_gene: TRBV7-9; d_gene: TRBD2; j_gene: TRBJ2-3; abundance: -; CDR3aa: CASSFPVSGGALTTDTQYF; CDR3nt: TGTGCCAGCAGCTTCCCCGTTAGCGGGGGGGCATTAACCACAGATACGCAGTATTTT
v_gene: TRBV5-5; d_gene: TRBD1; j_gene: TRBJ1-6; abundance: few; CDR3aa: CASSLDLLTGVGSSF; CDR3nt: TGTGCCAGCAGCTTGGATTTACTGACAGGGGTCGGGAGTTCTTTT
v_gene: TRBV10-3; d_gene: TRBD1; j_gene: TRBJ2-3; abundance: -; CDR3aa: CATVRQGSTDTQYF; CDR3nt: TGTGCCACCGTCAGACAGGGAAGCACAGATACGCAGTATTTT
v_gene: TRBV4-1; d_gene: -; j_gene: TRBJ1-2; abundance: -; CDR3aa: CASSQGRARGSNYGYTF; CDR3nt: TGCGCCAGCAGCCAAGGCAGAGCTAGGGGGTCGAACTATGGCTACACCTTC
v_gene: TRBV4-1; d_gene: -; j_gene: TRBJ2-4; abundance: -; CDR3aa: CASSQDRRGDSQYF; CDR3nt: TGCGCCAGCAGCCAAGATCGGCGAGGAGACAGTCAGTACTTC
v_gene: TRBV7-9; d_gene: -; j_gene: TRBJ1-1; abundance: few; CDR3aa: CASNEQGEAFF; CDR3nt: TGTGCCAGCAACGAACAGGGTGAAGCTTTCTTT
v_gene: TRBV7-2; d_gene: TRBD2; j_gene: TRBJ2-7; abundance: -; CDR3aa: CASSRLAGGPHEQYF; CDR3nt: TGTGCCAGCAGCAGACTAGCGGGGGGGCCCCACGAGCAGTACTTC
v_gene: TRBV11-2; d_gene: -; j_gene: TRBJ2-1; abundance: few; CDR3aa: CASSLGGGGLSEQFF; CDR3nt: TGTGCCAGCAGCTTAGGAGGAGGGGGCCTTAGTGAGCAGTTCTTC
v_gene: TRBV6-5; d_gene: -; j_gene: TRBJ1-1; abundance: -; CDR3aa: CASSYSGPKSDGAFF; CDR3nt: TGTGCCAGCAGTTACTCGGGGCCCAAAAGCGATGGAGCTTTCTTT